Presented here are 32 T cell receptor beta chains from one specimen sequenced in a study of human T cells and chemical hapten exposure. Time point given: pre-sensitization, week 0. Treatment indicated: therapeutic diphenylcyclopropenone sensitization with weekly scalp DPC. Each CDR3 protein is one row after TCRdb ran MiXCR on the RACE reads. The sample shows under 400,000 distinct CDR3 sequences, approximately 5.1% of them seen only once. The sequenced sample was whole blood, obtained in connection with sensitization to the hapten diphenylcyclopropenone (DPC). The receptors shown here come from a woman aged 50 to 60 with alopecia areata. Some clones in this sample may be carry-over from other donors' samples.

This chain joins TRBV20-1 and TRBJ1-5; D might be TRBD1 (6 bases). CDR1 is DFQATT and CDR2 is SNEGSKA in the germline V gene (reference sequence). Trimming shortened V by 4 bases and J by 9 bases, and 19 bases separated the two germline ends. This CDR3 contains 14 residues. The CDR3 loop is CSATLGGGTGPQHF. CDR3 DNA sequence: TGCAGTGCTACCCTTGGAGGGGGTACCGGGCCCCAGCATTTT.

The V gene is TRBV6-5, the J gene TRBJ1-6, with D uncertain. The CDR3 runs to 15 residues. Trimming took 4 bases from V and 4 from J, leaving 11 bases between them. Per the germline V gene, CDR1 is MNHEY and CDR2 is SVGAGI. The CDR3 DNA reads TGTGCCAGCAGTTCCTTCAAAAAATATAATTCACCCCTCCACTTT. This codes for CASSSFKKYNSPLHF.

This clonotype was seen a handful of times. The rearrangement uses TRBV5-1 and TRBJ2-5, with D possibly being TRBD1 (5 bases). V was trimmed by 6 bases and J by 3 bases, leaving 21 bases between them. The CDR3 is 16 residues long. Germline CDR1 reads SGHRS; CDR2 reads YFSETQ. CDR3 in amino acids: CASTQTPGRGEETQYF. CDR3 coding DNA: TGCGCCAGCACCCAAACCCCCGGAAGGGGCGAAGAGACCCAGTACTTC. The whole variable domain, remainder taken from reference TRBV5-1 and TRBJ2-5, is KAGVTQTPRYLIKTRGQQVTLSCSPISGHRSVSWYQQTPGQGLQFLFEYFSETQRNKGNFPGRFSGRQFSNSRSEMNVSTLELGDSALYLCASTQTPGRGEETQYFGPGTRLLVL.

This clonotype has at least ten counts. The genes are TRBV28 and TRBJ2-1; 8 positions match TRBD2. This CDR3 has 14 amino acids. V trimming: 6 bases; J trimming: 12 bases; junction bases outside the gene matches: 13. Germline V CDR1 and CDR2: MDHEN, SYDVKM. CDR3 residues: CASSSILAEGVQFF. The CDR3 region has the DNA TGTGCCAGCAGCTCCATACTAGCGGAGGGGGTGCAGTTCTTC.

At least ten counts were recorded for this clonotype. CDR3 in DNA: TGTGCCACCAGTGATTTGGATGAGCAGTTCTTC. Amino acid sequence: CATSDLDEQFF. The chain combines TRBV24-1 with TRBJ2-1; D ambiguous. Between the trimmed V and J ends, which lost 0 bases and 8 bases, there was a span of 1 base. Germline-derived CDR1 and CDR2 are KGHDR and SFDVKD. The CDR3 has 11 amino acids.

Only a few counts were recorded for this clonotype. The J gene is TRBJ2-5, the V gene TRBV28, with 7 positions matching TRBD2. The CDR3 consists of 15 residues. The V segment lost 2 bases and the J segment 2 bases; nucleotides outside the gene matches: 5. Per the germline V gene, CDR1 is MDHEN and CDR2 is SYDVKM. CDR3 residues: CASSLASSGQETQYF. DNA for the CDR3: TGTGCCAGCAGTTTAGCCTCTAGCGGACAAGAGACCCAGTACTTC.

This clonotype was picked up many times. The rearrangement links TRBV27 to TRBJ2-3, with 13 bases matching TRBD2. CDR3 length equals 16 residues. From germline, CDR1 is MNHEY and CDR2 SMNVEV (reference sequence). The ends lost 3 bases at V and 4 bases at J; junction bases unmatched: 4. The CDR3 nucleotides read TGTGCCAGCAGTTTTGAGACTAGCGGGGGGTCAGATACGCAGTATTTT. As protein: CASSFETSGGSDTQYF.

Turning to this clonotype: A much larger clonotype is one base distant, so this may be a read error. The chain recombines TRBV12-3 or TRBV12-4 with TRBJ1-3; no clear D gene. The CDR3 has 14 residues. CDR3 sequence: CASSFQSSGNSIYF. In DNA form, the CDR3 reads TGTGCCAGCAGTTTCCAGAGCTCTGGAAACTCCATATATTTT.

This clonotype was seen many times. This chain connects TRBV12-5 to TRBJ1-1; a weak D match, TRBD1 (5 bases). This CDR3 has 13 amino acids. Trimming left V 5 bases short and J 6 bases short, with 13 bases between. Per germline, CDR1 LGHNT and CDR2 FRNRAP. CDR3 loop: CASGVGRGAEAFF. The CDR3, as DNA: TGTGCTAGTGGTGTGGGGAGAGGGGCTGAAGCTTTCTTT.

This clonotype was seen more than once but under ten times. J is TRBJ2-5 and V is TRBV10-3, with 12 positions matching TRBD2. V shed 7 bases and J 5 bases; nucleotides not matched to a gene: 8. The CDR3 spans 15 residues. Germline lookup yields CDR1 ENHRY and CDR2 SYGVKD. CDR3 nucleotide sequence: TGTGCCATCAAGGCTAGCGGGGGGGCCGATGAGACCCAGTACTTC. Protein sequence: CAIKASGGADETQYF.

This chain connects TRBV29-1 to TRBJ2-2; a weak D match, TRBD2 (5 bases). V was trimmed by 7 bases and J by 5 bases, leaving 11 bases between them. The CDR3 covers 12 residues. Per germline, CDR1 SQVTM and CDR2 ANQGSEA. This CDR3 is CSAIRRTGELFF. The CDR3 DNA reads as TGCAGCGCCATACGGAGGACCGGGGAGCTGTTTTTT.

This chain connects TRBV19 to TRBJ1-5, with D possibly matching TRBD1 (6 bases). The CDR3 contains 15 residues. Trimming removed 8 bases at V and 8 bases at J, with 22 bases between. The germline gives CDR1 LNHDA, CDR2 SQIVND (reference sequence). CDR3 coding DNA: TGTGCCAGTGCTACAGGGACCCGAGGCCTGGAGCCCCAGCATTTT. It is translated as CASATGTRGLEPQHF.

This clonotype was seen only a few times. This chain joins TRBV5-1 and TRBJ2-1; D remains ambiguous. Trimming shortened V by 2 bases and J by 6 bases, and 12 bases separated the two germline ends. There are 14 residues in the CDR3. In germline, CDR1 is SGHRS, CDR2 YFSETQ. CDR3 coding DNA: TGCGCCAGCAGCTTTGAATACAGAAGCAATGAGCAGTTCTTC. It yields the protein CASSFEYRSNEQFF.

This clonotype has more than one count but fewer than ten. The chain recombines TRBV6-5 with TRBJ2-7; unclear D gene. Deletions cut 6 bases from V and 0 bases from J, with 12 bases between. The CDR3 is made up of 14 amino acids. CDR1 and CDR2 from the germline V gene are MNHEY and SVGAGI. DNA of the CDR3: TGTGCCAGCAGCCAGGACCCGAGCTCCTACGAGCAGTACTTC. Translated, it gives CASSQDPSSYEQYF.

The chain couples TRBV5-4 to TRBJ2-3, with D unresolved. Trimming shortened V by 0 bases and J by 4 bases, and 12 bases separated the two germline ends. Germline-derived CDR1 and CDR2 are SGHNT and YYREEE (reference sequence). The CDR3 is 15 residues long. For the CDR3, the DNA is TGTGCCAGCAGCTTGGAAGCGAGTGTCGCAGATACGCAGTATTTT. Translated, it gives CASSLEASVADTQYF. Variable domain in full (rest from reference TRBV5-4 and TRBJ2-3): ETGVTQSPTHLIKTRGQQVTLRCSSQSGHNTVSWYQQALGQGPQFIFQYYREEENGRGNFPPRFSGLQFPNYSSELNVNALELDDSALYLCASSLEASVADTQYFGPGTRLTVL.

A few counts support this clonotype. The CDR3 sequence is CASSFDQPYGYTF. CDR3 nucleotide sequence: TGTGCCAGCAGCTTTGACCAACCCTATGGCTACACCTTC. The rearrangement links TRBV7-9 to TRBJ1-2; D is ambiguous. The germline CDR1 and CDR2 sequences are SEHNR and FQNEAQ (reference sequence). This CDR3 is 13 amino acids long. The V end lost 3 bases, the J end lost 4 bases, and 9 bases lay between the germline ends.

Here the CDR3 DNA reads TGTGCCAGCAGTTATTATGGCTACACTGAAGCTTTCTTT. Translated: CASSYYGYTEAFF. This chain connects TRBV6-5 to TRBJ1-1; D uncertain. V lost 3 bases and J 3 bases, leaving 8 bases between the germline ends. The CDR3 consists of 13 residues. The germline gives CDR1 MNHEY, CDR2 SVGAGI.

This rearrangement joins TRBV7-2 to TRBJ2-1, with 13 positions matching TRBD2. CDR1 and CDR2 from the germline V gene are SGHTA and FQGNSA. This CDR3 comprises 15 residues. The J segment lost 8 bases and the V segment lost 5 bases, leaving 6 bases of the junction unmatched. For the CDR3, the DNA is TGTGCCAGCAGCCAGGGACTAGCGGGGTACTATGAGCAGTTCTTC. This translates into CASSQGLAGYYEQFF.

This rearrangement joins TRBV13 to TRBJ1-5; tentative D call: TRBD1 (5 bases). Germline CDR1 is PRHDT and CDR2 is FYEKMQ (reference sequence). Trimming left V 4 bases short and J 5 bases short, with 9 bases between. The CDR3 consists of 13 residues. CDR3 coding DNA: TGTGCCAGCAGCTGGGGGGGAGATCAGCCCCAGCATTTT. Translated, it gives CASSWGGDQPQHF.

This clonotype was counted at least ten times. CDR3 DNA: TGTGCCAGCAGCTTAATGGACAGTCGAAACCCGTACTTC. Protein product: CASSLMDSRNPYF. V usage is TRBV7-2 and J usage is TRBJ2-4; D possibly corresponds to TRBD1 (6 bases). The germline V and J ends were trimmed by 2 bases and 15 bases, with 17 bases remaining between them. This CDR3 contains 13 residues. Germline V gene lookup returns CDR1 SGHTA and CDR2 FQGNSA.

In its sample, this clonotype was seen a few times. This chain links TRBV5-1 with TRBJ2-3; 8 positions match TRBD2. The CDR3 consists of 18 residues. The germline gives CDR1 SGHRS, CDR2 YFSETQ. V lost 0 bases and J lost 0; bases outside the gene matches: 9. The CDR3 reads CASSLVAGGHPSTDTQYF. In nucleotides, the CDR3 is TGCGCCAGCAGCTTGGTCGCGGGGGGCCACCCCAGCACAGATACGCAGTATTTT.

This clonotype showed up many times. The chain combines TRBV9 with TRBJ1-1, with unresolved D. CDR3 length equals 15 residues. Trimming pared 0 bases from V and 2 bases from J, leaving 11 bases between. Germline CDR1 and CDR2: SGDLS and YYNGEE. CDR3 sequence: CASSVDGQANTEAFF. In DNA form, the CDR3 reads TGTGCCAGCAGCGTAGACGGGCAGGCAAACACTGAAGCTTTCTTT.

This clonotype was seen many times. V and J are TRBV7-6 and TRBJ2-7; D possibly uses TRBD1 or TRBD2 (5 bases each). V gave up 2 bases and J gave up 5 bases, with 10 bases separating them. The germline V gene encodes CDR1 SGHVS and CDR2 FNYEAQ. The CDR3 contains 13 residues. The CDR3 bases are TGTGCCAGCAGCTTATCTGGGGGTCACGAGCAGTACTTC. This translates into CASSLSGGHEQYF.

This clonotype was seen ten or more times. The rearrangement uses TRBV9 and TRBJ2-1; 9 positions match TRBD2. CDR3 length: 15 amino acids. Germline CDR1 is SGDLS and CDR2 is YYNGEE. The ends lost 3 bases at V and 9 bases at J; junction bases unmatched: 10. CDR3 bases: TGTGCCAGCAGCGGGGCGGGGAATAGCGGGAGTGAGCAGTTCTTC. It codes for CASSGAGNSGSEQFF.

This clonotype was recorded at least ten times. The chain has TRBV18 and TRBJ2-5, with D tentatively TRBD1 or TRBD2 (7 bases each). The germline gives CDR1 KGHSH, CDR2 LQKENI. V shed 5 bases and J shed 1 base, with 14 bases lying between them. There are 15 residues in the CDR3. CDR3: CASSTGRGLQETQYF. The DNA of the CDR3 is TGTGCCAGCTCAACGGGGAGGGGGCTCCAAGAGACCCAGTACTTC.

This clonotype occurred many times. V and J are TRBV28 and TRBJ2-2; either TRBD1 or TRBD2 may supply D (5 bases each). The germline gives CDR1 MDHEN, CDR2 SYDVKM. Trimming took 6 bases from V and 5 from J, leaving 19 bases between them. The CDR3 length is 16 residues. CDR3 in DNA: TGTGCCAGCAGGAAAACCGGGACCGGAACGACCGGGGAGCTGTTTTTT. Translating it yields CASRKTGTGTTGELFF.

The table lists this clonotype with many counts. V gene TRBV18 combines with J gene TRBJ2-7; TRBD1 might be the D (5 bases). The CDR3 loop spans 15 amino acids. Germline V CDR1 and CDR2: KGHSH, LQKENI. V was shortened by 2 bases and J by 1 base, with 12 bases between the two germline ends. The CDR3 loop reads CASSPRQGRSYEQYF. In DNA form, the CDR3 reads TGTGCCAGCTCACCAAGGCAGGGCAGGTCCTACGAGCAGTACTTC. Full variable domain (outside the CDR3, taken from reference TRBV18 and TRBJ2-7): NAGVMQNPRHLVRRRGQEARLRCSPMKGHSHVYWYRQLPEEGLKFMVYLQKENIIDESGMPKERFSAEFPKEGPSILRIQQVVRGDSAAYFCASSPRQGRSYEQYFGPGTRLTVT.

This clonotype has a count of ten or more. The V and J genes are TRBV20-1 and TRBJ1-2; D remains unclear. The germline gives CDR1 DFQATT, CDR2 SNEGSKA (reference sequence). The V gene lost 6 bases and the J gene lost 8 bases, with 13 bases spanning the gap. The CDR3 runs to 11 residues. The DNA for the CDR3 is TGCAGTGCCCCTCGGTCGGTGGGCTACACCTTC. Translation: CSAPRSVGYTF.

V gene TRBV3-1 combines with J gene TRBJ1-2; 7 bases align to TRBD1. The length of the CDR3 is 15 residues. Germline CDR1 is LGHDT and CDR2 is YNNKEL (reference sequence). Germline trimming cut 0 bases from V and 5 bases from J; bases unmatched to any gene: 6. CDR3: CASSQDGGGRYGYTF. The CDR3 region has the DNA TGTGCCAGCAGCCAAGATGGAGGGGGCAGATATGGCTACACCTTC.

This clonotype was counted ten times or more. This chain links TRBV5-6 with TRBJ2-2; TRBD1 or TRBD2 may be the D gene (5 bases each). The CDR3 runs to 14 residues. Germline lookup yields CDR1 SGHDT and CDR2 YYEEEE. V lost 4 bases to trimming and J lost 3 bases, with 10 bases between them. The CDR3 coding sequence is TGTGCCAGCAGCAAGGGGACCCACACCGGGGAGCTGTTTTTT. Its translation: CASSKGTHTGELFF.

This clonotype was counted many times. The J gene is TRBJ1-2, the V gene TRBV25-1, with unresolved D. This CDR3 has 14 amino acids. V was pared by 1 base and J by 4 bases, with 10 bases between. CDR1 is MGHDK, CDR2 SYGVNS, per germline. CDR3 amino acids: CASSEFRGSYGYTF. The CDR3 coding sequence is TGTGCCAGCAGTGAATTCCGGGGTTCCTATGGCTACACCTTC.

This clonotype was seen repeatedly, ten times or more. The gene calls are TRBV6-6 and TRBJ1-2; maybe TRBD1 (6 bases). V shed 7 bases and J shed 8 bases, with 17 bases lying between them. The CDR3 covers 13 residues. The V gene's germline CDR1 is MNHNY and CDR2 SVGAGI (reference sequence). CDR3 sequence: CASISGAAKGYTF. The CDR3 DNA follows: TGTGCCAGCATATCAGGGGCGGCAAAAGGCTACACCTTC.